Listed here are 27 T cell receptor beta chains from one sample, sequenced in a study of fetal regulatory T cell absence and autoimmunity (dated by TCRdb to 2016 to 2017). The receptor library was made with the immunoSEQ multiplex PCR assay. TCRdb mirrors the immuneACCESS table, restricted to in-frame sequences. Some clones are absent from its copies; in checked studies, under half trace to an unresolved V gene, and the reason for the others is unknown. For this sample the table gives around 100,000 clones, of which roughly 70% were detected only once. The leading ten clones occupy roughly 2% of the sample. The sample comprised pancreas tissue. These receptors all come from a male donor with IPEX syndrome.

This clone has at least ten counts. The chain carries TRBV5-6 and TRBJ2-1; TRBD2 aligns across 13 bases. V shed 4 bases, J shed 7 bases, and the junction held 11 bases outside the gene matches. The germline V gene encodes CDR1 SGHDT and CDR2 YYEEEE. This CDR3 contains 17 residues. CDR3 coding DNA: TGTGCCAGCAGCCAACGCCCAGGACTAGCGGGGGATAATGAGCAGTTCTTC. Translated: CASSQRPGLAGDNEQFF.

DNA for the CDR3: TGTGCCAGCAGCGTAGCGAGACAGGGCAATGAGCAGTTCTTC. Its protein is CASSVARQGNEQFF. The chain carries TRBV9 and TRBJ2-1; 7 bases match TRBD1. Germline CDR1 reads SGDLS; CDR2 reads YYNGEE. V lost 0 bases to trimming and J lost 6 bases; unmatched junction nucleotides: 3. This CDR3 has 14 amino acids.

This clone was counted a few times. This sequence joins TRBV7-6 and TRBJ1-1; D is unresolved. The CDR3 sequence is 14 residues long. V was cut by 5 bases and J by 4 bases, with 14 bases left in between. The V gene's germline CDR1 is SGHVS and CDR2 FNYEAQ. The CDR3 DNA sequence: TGTGCCAGCAGCCCTAACTACAGAGGCACTGAAGCTTTCTTT. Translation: CASSPNYRGTEAFF.

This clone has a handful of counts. CDR3 in amino acids: CASSQSQGYEQYF. CDR3 coding DNA: TGCGCCAGCAGCCAATCACAGGGCTACGAGCAGTACTTC. The rearrangement uses TRBV4-1 and TRBJ2-7; D may be TRBD1 (6 bases). The CDR3 has 13 residues. V was clipped by 2 bases and J by 3 bases, with 8 bases between them. CDR1 is MGHRA and CDR2 is YSYEKL in the germline V gene.

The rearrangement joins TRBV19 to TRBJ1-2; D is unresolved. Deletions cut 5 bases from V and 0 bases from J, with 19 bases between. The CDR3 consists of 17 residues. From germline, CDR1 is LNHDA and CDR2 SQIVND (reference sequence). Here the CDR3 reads CASSATPGPAPNYGYTF. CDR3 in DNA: TGTGCCAGTAGTGCGACACCCGGACCGGCTCCTAACTATGGCTACACCTTC.

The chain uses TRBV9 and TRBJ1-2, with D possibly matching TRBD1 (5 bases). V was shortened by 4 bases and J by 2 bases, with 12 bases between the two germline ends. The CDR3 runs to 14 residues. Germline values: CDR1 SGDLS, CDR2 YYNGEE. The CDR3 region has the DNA TGTGCCAGCAGCCTGCGGGGGGGGAACTATGGCTACACCTTC. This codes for CASSLRGGNYGYTF.

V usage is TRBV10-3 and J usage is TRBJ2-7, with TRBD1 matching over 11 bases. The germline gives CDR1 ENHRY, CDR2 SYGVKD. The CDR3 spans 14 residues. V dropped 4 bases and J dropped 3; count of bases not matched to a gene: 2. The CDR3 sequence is CAISAGQGGYEQYF. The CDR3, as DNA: TGTGCCATCAGTGCGGGACAGGGGGGCTACGAGCAGTACTTC.

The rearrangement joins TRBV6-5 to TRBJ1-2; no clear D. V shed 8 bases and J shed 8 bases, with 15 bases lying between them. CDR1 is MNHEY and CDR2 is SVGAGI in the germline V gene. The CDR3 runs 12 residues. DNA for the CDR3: TGTGCCAGCCGTAGGTCGGGTGGGGGCTACACCTTC. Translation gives CASRRSGGGYTF.

The CDR3 sequence is CASSSISGRDEQFF. CDR3 in DNA: TGTGCCAGCAGCTCTATTAGCGGGAGGGATGAGCAGTTCTTC. The rearrangement joins TRBV5-4 to TRBJ2-1, with TRBD2 matching over 11 bases. This CDR3 region has 14 residues. Per the germline V gene, CDR1 is SGHNT and CDR2 is YYREEE (reference sequence). V lost 3 bases to trimming and J lost 8 bases; unmatched junction nucleotides: 4. The variable domain in full, completed from reference TRBV5-4 and TRBJ2-1, reads ETGVTQSPTHLIKTRGQQVTLRCSSQSGHNTVSWYQQALGQGPQFIFQYYREEENGRGNFPPRFSGLQFPNYSSELNVNALELDDSALYLCASSSISGRDEQFFGPGTRLTVL.

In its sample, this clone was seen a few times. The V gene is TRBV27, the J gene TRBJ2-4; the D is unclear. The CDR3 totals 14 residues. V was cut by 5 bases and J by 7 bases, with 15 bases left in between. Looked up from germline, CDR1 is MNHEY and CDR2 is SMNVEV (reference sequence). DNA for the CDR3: TGTGCCAGCAGTCCAGGCACAGCTTGGAACATTCAGTACTTC. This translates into CASSPGTAWNIQYF.

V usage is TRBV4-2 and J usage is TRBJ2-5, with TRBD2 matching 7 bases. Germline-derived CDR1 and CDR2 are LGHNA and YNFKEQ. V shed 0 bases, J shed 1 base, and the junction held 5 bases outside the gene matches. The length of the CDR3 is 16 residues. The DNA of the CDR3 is TGTGCCAGCAGCCAAGACGGGACTACCATCCAAGAGACCCAGTACTTC. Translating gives CASSQDGTTIQETQYF.

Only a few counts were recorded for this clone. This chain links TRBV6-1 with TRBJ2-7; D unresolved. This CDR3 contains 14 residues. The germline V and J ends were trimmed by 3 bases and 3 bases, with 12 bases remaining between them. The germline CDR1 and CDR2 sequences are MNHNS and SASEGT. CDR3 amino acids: CASSERTRGYEQYF. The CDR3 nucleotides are TGTGCCAGCAGTGAGAGGACCAGAGGCTACGAGCAGTACTTC.

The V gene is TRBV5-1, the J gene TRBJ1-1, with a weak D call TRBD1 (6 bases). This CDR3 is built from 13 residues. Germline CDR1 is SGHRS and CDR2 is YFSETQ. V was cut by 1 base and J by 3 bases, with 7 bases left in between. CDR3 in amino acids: CASSLPGDTEAFF. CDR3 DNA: TGCGCCAGCAGCTTGCCAGGGGACACTGAAGCTTTCTTT.

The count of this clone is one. CDR3 residues: CASSLGGGAPGELFF. The CDR3 DNA reads as TGCGCCAGCAGCTTGGGCGGGGGGGCGCCCGGGGAGCTGTTTTTT. J is TRBJ2-2 and V is TRBV5-1, with TRBD2 matching 9 bases. Trimming took 0 bases from V and 6 from J; bases not matched to a gene: 3. The CDR3 is 15 amino acids. Germline loops: CDR1 SGHRS, CDR2 YFSETQ.

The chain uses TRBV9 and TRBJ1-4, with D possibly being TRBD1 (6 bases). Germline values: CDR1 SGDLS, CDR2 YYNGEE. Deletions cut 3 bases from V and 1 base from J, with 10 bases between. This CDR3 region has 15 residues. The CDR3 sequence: CASSAQGGTNEKLFF. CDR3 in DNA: TGTGCCAGCAGCGCACAAGGGGGAACTAATGAAAAACTGTTTTTT.

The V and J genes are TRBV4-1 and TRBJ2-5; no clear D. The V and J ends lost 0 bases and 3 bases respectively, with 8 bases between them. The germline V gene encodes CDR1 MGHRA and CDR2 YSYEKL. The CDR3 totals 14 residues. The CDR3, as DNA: TGCGCCAGCAGCCAAGATCGAGGAGAAGAGACCCAGTACTTC. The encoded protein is CASSQDRGEETQYF.

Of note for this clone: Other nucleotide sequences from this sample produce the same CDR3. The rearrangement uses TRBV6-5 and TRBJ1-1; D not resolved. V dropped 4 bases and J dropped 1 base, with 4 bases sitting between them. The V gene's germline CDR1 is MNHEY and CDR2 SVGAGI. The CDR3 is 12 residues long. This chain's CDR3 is CASSSGNTEAFF. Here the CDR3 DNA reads TGTGCCAGCAGTTCGGGGAACACTGAAGCTTTCTTT.

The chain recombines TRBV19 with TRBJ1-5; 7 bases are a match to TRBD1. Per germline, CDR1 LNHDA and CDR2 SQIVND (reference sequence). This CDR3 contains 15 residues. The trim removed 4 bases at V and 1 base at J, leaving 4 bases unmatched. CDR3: CASSKGQISNQPQHF. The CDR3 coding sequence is TGTGCCAGTAGTAAGGGACAGATCAGCAATCAGCCCCAGCATTTT.

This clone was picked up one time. The CDR3 region has the DNA TGCGCCAGCAGGAGAAAAGCGGGGGGTTGGACAGATACGCAGTATTTT. Encoded protein: CASRRKAGGWTDTQYF. The chain joins TRBV4-3 to TRBJ2-3; TRBD2 matches 9 bases. Germline lookup yields CDR1 LGHNA and CDR2 YSLEER. Trimming took 6 bases from V and 3 from J; bases not matched to a gene: 10. The CDR3 covers 16 residues.

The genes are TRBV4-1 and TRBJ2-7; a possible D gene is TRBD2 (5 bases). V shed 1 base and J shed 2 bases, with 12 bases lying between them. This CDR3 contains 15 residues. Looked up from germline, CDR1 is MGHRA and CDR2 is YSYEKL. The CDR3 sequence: CASSQGGQAAYEQYF. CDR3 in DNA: TGCGCCAGCAGCCAAGGCGGGCAGGCCGCCTACGAGCAGTACTTC.

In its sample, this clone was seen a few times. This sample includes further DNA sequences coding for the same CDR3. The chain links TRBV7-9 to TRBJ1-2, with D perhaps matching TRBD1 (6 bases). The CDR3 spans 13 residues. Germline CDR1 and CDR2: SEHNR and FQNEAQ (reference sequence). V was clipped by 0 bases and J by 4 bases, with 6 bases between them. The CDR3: CASSLAGGYGYTF. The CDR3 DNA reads TGTGCCAGCAGCTTAGCAGGGGGCTATGGCTACACCTTC.

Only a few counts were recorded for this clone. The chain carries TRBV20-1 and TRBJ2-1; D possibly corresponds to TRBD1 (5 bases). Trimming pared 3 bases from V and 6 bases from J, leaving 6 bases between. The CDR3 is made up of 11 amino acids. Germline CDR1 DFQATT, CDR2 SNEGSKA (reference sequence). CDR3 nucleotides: TGCAGTGCTAGCAGGGCCAATGAGCAGTTCTTC. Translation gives CSASRANEQFF.

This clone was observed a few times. For the CDR3, the DNA is TGTGCCAGCAGCTTGGTTGACAGCAGGGGCGGCTACACCTTC. It encodes CASSLVDSRGGYTF. The genes are TRBV5-4 and TRBJ1-2; perhaps TRBD1 as D (6 bases). Germline loops: CDR1 SGHNT, CDR2 YYREEE (reference sequence). Trimming removed 0 bases at V and 8 bases at J, with 14 bases between. The CDR3 extends over 14 amino acids.

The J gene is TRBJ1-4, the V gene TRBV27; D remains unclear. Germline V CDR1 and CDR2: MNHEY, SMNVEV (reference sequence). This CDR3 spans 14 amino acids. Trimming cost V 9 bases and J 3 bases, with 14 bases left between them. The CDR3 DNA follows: TGTGCCAGGATTAATGACAACCCTAATGAAAAACTGTTTTTT. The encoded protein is CARINDNPNEKLFF.

The DNA of the CDR3 is TGCGCCAGCAGCTTCAGTATACCGAACACTGAAGCTTTCTTT. This encodes CASSFSIPNTEAFF. The chain carries TRBV5-1 and TRBJ1-1; no firm D call. V lost 2 bases and J 1 base, leaving 9 bases between the germline ends. Germline V gene data show CDR1 as SGHRS and CDR2 as YFSETQ. This CDR3 spans 14 amino acids.

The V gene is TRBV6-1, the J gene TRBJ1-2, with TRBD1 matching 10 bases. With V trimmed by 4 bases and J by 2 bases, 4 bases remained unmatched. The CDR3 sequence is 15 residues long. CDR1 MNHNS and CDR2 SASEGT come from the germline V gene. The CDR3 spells CASSVTGGANYGYTF. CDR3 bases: TGTGCCAGCAGTGTGACAGGGGGCGCGAACTATGGCTACACCTTC.

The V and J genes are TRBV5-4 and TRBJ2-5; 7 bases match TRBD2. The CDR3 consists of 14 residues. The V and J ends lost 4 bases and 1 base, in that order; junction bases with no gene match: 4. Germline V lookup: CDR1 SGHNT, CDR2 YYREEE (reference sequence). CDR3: CASSTPGGQETQYF. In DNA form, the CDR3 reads TGTGCCAGCAGCACGCCGGGAGGCCAAGAGACCCAGTACTTC.